Detailed here is one T cell receptor (beta chain). The antigen is unknown. The record originates from a study of cytomegalovirus exposure and HLA in healthy donors. TCRdb keeps only in-frame clones here, not all; method: immunoSEQ multiplex PCR. The sample carries fewer than 150,000 clones, about 84% recorded once. Between the trimmed V and J ends, which lost 4 bases and 1 base, there was a span of 17 bases. Germline-derived CDR1 and CDR2 are SGHRS and YFSETQ. This CDR3 has 16 residues. General observations from the study: Listed as cytomegalovirus-associated were about 160 TCR beta chains. A later analysis found first-cohort TCR clusters tended to co-occur in the 100 to 150 validation repertoires.

This TCR came from a man in his late teens or twenties in good health and CMV-seronegative. This chain connects TRBV5-1 to TRBJ2-5, with D tentatively TRBD1 (6 bases). Sequencing was performed on PBMCs. DNA for the CDR3: TGCGCCAGCAGCGTGAGTACCCGGACAGCCCAAGAGACCCAGTACTTC. This codes for CASSVSTRTAQETQYF.